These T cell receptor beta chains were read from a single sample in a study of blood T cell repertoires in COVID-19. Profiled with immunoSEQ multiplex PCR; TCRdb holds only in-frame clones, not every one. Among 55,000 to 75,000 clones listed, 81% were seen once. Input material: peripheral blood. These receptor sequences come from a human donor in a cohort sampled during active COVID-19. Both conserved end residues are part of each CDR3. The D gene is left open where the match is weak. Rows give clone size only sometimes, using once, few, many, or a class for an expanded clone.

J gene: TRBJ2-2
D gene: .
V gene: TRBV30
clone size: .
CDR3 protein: CAWRGQSTGELFF
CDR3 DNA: TGTGCCTGGAGAGGACAGAGCACCGGGGAGCTGTTTTTT

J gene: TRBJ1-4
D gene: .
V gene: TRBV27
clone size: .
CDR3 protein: CASSREGGNEKLFF
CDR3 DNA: TGTGCCAGCTCCCGGGAGGGGGGTAATGAAAAACTGTTTTTT

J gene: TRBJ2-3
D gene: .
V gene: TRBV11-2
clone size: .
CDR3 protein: CASSPPPQLVRGTDTQYF
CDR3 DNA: TGTGCCAGCAGCCCACCCCCTCAACTAGTTCGGGGGACAGATACGCAGTATTTT

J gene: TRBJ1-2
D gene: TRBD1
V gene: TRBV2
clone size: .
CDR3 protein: CASSTDRAEDGYTF
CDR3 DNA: TGTGCCAGCAGCACGGACAGGGCAGAAGATGGCTACACCTTC

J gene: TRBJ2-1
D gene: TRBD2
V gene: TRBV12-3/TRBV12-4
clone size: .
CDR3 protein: CASRLAGSNEQFF
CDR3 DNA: TGTGCCAGCCGACTAGCGGGATCCAATGAGCAGTTCTTC

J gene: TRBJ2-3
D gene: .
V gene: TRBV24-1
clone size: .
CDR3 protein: CATSDSWQSDTQYF
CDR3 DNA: TGTGCCACCAGTGATTCCTGGCAGTCAGATACGCAGTATTTT

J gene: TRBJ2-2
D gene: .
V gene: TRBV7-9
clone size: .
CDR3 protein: CASSFFGSGNTGELFF
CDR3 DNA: TGTGCCAGCAGCTTCTTTGGTAGCGGGAACACCGGGGAGCTGTTTTTT

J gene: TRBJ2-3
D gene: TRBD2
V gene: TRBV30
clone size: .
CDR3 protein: CAVGLAGNTQYF
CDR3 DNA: TGTGCCGTAGGCCTAGCGGGAAATACGCAGTATTTT

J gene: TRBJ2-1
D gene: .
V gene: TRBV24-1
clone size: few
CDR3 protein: CATSVESHNEQFF
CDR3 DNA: TGTGCCACCAGTGTTGAGTCCCACAATGAGCAGTTCTTC

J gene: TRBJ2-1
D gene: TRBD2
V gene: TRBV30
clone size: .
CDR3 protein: CAWRVGGTPSSYNEQFF
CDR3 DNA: TGTGCCTGGAGGGTCGGGGGGACTCCGAGCTCCTACAATGAGCAGTTCTTC

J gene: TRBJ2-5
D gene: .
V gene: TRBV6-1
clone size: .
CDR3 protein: CASSEAGGVTQYF
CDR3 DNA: TGTGCCAGCAGTGAAGCGGGAGGAGTGACCCAGTACTTC

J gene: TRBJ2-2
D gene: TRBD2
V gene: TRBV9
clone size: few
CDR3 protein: CASTTAGGPRELFF
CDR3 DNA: TGTGCCAGCACAACCGCGGGAGGGCCCAGAGAGCTGTTTTTT

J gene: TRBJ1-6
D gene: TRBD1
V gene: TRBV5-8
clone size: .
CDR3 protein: CASSPTQTGGTSPLHF
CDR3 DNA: TGTGCCAGCAGCCCAACCCAGACAGGGGGCACTTCACCCCTCCACTTT

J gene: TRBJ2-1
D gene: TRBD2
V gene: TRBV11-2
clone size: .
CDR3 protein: CASSAGLAGFPFF
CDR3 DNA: TGTGCCAGCAGCGCCGGACTAGCGGGTTTTCCGTTCTTC

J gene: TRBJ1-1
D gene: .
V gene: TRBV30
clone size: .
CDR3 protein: CAWSPTGNTEAFF
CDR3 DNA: TGTGCCTGGTCCCCGACAGGGAACACTGAAGCTTTCTTT

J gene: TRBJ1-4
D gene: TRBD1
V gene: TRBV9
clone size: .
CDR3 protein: CASSEGQGGEKLFF
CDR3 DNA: TGTGCCAGCAGCGAGGGACAGGGGGGTGAAAAACTGTTTTTT

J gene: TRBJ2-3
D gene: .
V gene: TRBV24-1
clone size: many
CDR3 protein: CATSDLEGLDTQYF
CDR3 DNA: TGTGCCACCAGTGATTTAGAGGGTTTGGATACGCAGTATTTT

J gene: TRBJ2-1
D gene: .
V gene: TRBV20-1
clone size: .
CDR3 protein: CSADLRGQFF
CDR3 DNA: TGCAGTGCTGACCTCCGGGGTCAGTTCTTC

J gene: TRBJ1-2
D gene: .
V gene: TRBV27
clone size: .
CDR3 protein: CASSLQENYGYTF
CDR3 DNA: TGTGCCAGCAGTCTACAGGAGAACTATGGCTACACCTTC

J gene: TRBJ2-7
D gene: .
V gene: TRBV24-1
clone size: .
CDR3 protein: CATISGEEQYF
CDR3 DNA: TGTGCCACCATTTCCGGGGAAGAGCAGTACTTC

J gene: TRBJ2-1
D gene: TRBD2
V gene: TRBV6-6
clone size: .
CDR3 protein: CASSPQSGRVYNEQFF
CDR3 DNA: TGTGCCAGCAGTCCGCAAAGCGGGAGGGTTTACAATGAGCAGTTCTTC

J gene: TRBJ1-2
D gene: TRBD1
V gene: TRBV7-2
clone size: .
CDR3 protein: CASSLERGTGNYGYTF
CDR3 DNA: TGTGCCAGCAGCTTAGAGCGAGGGACAGGGAACTATGGCTACACCTTC

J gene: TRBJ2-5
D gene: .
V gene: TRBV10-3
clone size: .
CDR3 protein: CAISGSGQETQYF
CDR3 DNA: TGTGCCATCAGTGGTAGCGGCCAAGAGACCCAGTACTTC

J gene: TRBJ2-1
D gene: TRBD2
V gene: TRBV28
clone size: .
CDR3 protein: CASSLAGGGGAPFF
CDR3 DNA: TGTGCCAGCAGTTTAGCGGGAGGTGGAGGGGCTCCGTTCTTC

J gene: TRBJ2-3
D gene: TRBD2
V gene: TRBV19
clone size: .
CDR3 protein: CASSLAGSTDTQYF
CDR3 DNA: TGTGCCAGTAGTCTAGCGGGAAGCACAGATACGCAGTATTTT

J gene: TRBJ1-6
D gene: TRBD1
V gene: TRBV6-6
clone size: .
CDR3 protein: CASSVTGGYSPLHF
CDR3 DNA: TGTGCCAGCAGTGTAACAGGGGGCTATTCACCCCTCCACTTT

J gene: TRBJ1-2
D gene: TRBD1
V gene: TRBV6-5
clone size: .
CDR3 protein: CASSPGTDYGYTF
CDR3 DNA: TGTGCCAGCAGTCCCGGGACAGACTATGGCTACACCTTC

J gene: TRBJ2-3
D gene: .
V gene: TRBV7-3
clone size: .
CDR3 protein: CASSSNRDTTQYF
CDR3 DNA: TGTGCCAGCAGCTCGAATCGGGACACAACGCAGTATTTT

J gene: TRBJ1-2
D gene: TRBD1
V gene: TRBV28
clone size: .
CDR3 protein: CASRQQGAANYGYTF
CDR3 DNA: TGTGCCAGCAGACAACAGGGGGCCGCTAACTATGGCTACACCTTC

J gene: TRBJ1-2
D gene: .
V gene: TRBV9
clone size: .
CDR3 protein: CASSTRGGAGGYTF
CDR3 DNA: TGTGCCAGCAGCACCCGGGGAGGGGCGGGTGGCTACACCTTC

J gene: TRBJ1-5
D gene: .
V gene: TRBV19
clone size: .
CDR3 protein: CASSFEYSNQPQHF
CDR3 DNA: TGTGCCAGTAGTTTCGAGTATAGCAATCAGCCCCAGCATTTT

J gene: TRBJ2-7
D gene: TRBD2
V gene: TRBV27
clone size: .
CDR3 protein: CASRGTSGSSYEQYF
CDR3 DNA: TGTGCCAGCAGGGGGACTAGCGGTAGCTCCTACGAGCAGTACTTC

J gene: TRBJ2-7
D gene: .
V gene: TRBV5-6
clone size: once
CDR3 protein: CAAGVWGGHEQYF
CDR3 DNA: TGTGCCGCCGGAGTTTGGGGAGGCCACGAGCAGTACTTC

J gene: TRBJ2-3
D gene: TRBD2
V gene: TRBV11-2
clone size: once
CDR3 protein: CASSLESSGGTDTQYF
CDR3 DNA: TGTGCCAGCAGCTTAGAGTCTAGCGGGGGCACAGATACGCAGTATTTT

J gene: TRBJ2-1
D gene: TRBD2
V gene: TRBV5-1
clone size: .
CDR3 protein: CASSAGLAPLNEQFF
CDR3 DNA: TGCGCCAGCAGCGCGGGACTAGCGCCCCTTAATGAGCAGTTCTTC

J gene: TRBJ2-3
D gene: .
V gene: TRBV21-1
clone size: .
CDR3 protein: CASSKKGTRQGSDTQYF
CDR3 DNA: TGTGCCAGCAGCAAAAAGGGCACCAGACAGGGCTCAGATACGCAGTATTTT

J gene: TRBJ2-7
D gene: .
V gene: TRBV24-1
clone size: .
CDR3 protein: CATSDPGQLNGEQYF
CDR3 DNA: TGTGCCACCAGTGATCCGGGACAATTAAACGGCGAGCAGTACTTC

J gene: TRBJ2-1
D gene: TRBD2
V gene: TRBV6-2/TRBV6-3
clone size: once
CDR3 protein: CASSPLAGGSVEQFF
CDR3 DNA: TGTGCCAGCAGCCCCTTGGCGGGAGGATCTGTTGAGCAGTTCTTC

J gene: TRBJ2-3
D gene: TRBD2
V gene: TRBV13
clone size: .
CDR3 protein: CASSQLAGVTDTQYF
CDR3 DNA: TGTGCCAGCAGCCAACTAGCGGGGGTCACAGATACGCAGTATTTT

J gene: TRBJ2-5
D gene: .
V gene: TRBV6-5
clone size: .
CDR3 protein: CASSVGVLVETQYF
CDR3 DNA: TGTGCCAGCAGCGTGGGAGTACTGGTGGAGACCCAGTACTTC

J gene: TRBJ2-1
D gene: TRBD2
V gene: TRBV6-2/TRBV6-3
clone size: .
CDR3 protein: CASSSGGGYNEQFF
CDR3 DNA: TGTGCCAGCAGTTCGGGGGGAGGATACAATGAGCAGTTCTTC

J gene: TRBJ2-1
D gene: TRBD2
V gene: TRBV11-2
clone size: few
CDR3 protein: CASSQKPSGSYNEQFF
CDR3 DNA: TGTGCCAGCAGCCAGAAACCTAGCGGCTCCTACAATGAGCAGTTCTTC

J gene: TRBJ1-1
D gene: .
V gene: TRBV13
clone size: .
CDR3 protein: CASSEQGTEAFF
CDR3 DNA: TGTGCCAGCAGCGAACAGGGAACGGAAGCTTTCTTT

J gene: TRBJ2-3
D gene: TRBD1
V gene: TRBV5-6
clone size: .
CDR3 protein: CASSLVGTGGTDTQYF
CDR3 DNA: TGTGCCAGCAGCTTGGTTGGGACAGGGGGCACAGATACGCAGTATTTT

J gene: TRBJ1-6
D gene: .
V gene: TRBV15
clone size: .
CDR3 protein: CATSRDGLRESPLHF
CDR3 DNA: TGTGCCACCAGCAGAGATGGTCTGAGGGAATCACCCCTCCACTTT

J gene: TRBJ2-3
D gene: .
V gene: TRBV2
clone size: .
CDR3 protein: CASSDGGTQYF
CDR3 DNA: TGTGCCAGCAGTGATGGCGGTACGCAGTATTTT

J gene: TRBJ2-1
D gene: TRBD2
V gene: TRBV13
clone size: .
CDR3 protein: CASKRLAAYNEQFF
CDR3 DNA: TGTGCCAGCAAACGACTAGCGGCTTACAATGAGCAGTTCTTC

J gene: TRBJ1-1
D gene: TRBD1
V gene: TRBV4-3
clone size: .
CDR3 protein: CASSQDGDREDRAFF
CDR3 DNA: TGCGCCAGCAGCCAAGATGGGGACAGGGAGGATAGGGCTTTCTTT

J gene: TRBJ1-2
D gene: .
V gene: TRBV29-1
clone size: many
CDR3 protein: CSVDQGTYVGYTF
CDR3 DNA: TGCAGCGTTGATCAGGGAACCTATGTTGGCTACACCTTC

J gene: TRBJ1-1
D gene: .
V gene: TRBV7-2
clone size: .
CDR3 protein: CASSLVPWALNTEAFF
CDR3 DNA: TGTGCCAGCAGCTTAGTTCCTTGGGCCCTTAACACTGAAGCTTTCTTT

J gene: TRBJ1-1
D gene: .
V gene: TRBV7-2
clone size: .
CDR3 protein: CASSLYGGGGGTFF
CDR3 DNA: TGTGCCAGCAGCTTATATGGGGGAGGCGGCGGGACTTTCTTT

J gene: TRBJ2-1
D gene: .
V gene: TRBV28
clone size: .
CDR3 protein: CATVSRSSNEQFF
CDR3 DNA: TGTGCCACTGTATCGCGGAGTTCCAATGAGCAGTTCTTC

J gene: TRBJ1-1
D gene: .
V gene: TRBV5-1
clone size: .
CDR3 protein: CASSPDSNTEAFF
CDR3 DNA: TGCGCCAGCAGCCCTGACTCGAACACTGAAGCTTTCTTT

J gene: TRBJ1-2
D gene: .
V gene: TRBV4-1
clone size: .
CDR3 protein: CASSQVSGNDGYTF
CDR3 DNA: TGCGCCAGCAGCCAAGTGTCAGGGAACGATGGCTACACCTTC

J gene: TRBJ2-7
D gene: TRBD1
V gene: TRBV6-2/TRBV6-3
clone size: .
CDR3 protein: CASSYQPGQGFSYEQYF
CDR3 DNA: TGTGCCAGCAGTTACCAACCTGGACAGGGATTTTCCTACGAGCAGTACTTC

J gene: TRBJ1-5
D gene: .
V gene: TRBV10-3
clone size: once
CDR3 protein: CAISDRTYQPQHF
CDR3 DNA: TGTGCCATCAGCGACAGAACCTATCAGCCCCAGCATTTT

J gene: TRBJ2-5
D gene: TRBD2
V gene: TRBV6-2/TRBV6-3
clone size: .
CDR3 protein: CASSYSNAGGETQYF
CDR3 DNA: TGTGCCAGCAGTTACTCGAATGCGGGAGGAGAGACCCAGTACTTC

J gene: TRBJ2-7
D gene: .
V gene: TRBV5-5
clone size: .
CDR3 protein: CASSTGGGTYEQYF
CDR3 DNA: TGTGCCAGCAGCACAGGGGGGGGGACCTACGAGCAGTACTTC

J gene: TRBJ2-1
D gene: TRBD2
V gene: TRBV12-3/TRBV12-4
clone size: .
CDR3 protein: CASSQAGDEQFF
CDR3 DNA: TGTGCCAGCAGCCAAGCGGGAGATGAGCAGTTCTTC